This TCR beta chain was sequenced for a study of T cell responses to AZD1222 COVID-19 vaccine (dated by TCRdb to about 2021). Background for the entire study: AZD1222 recipients given second doses at about 4 weeks or at about 12 weeks were pooled, since spike-specific TCR depth and breadth were not found to differ between the two schedules. Trial participants were enrolled by age into subgroups of 18-55, 56-69 and 70-plus years, and about 150, 27 and 61 TCR-sequenced participants, respectively, were included in these subgroups. TCR sequencing was performed for some 250 trial participants, of whom about 200 were given two doses of AZD1222 and around 25 were given two doses of MenACWY control vaccine. Here is what the overall study found, with its caveats: Spike-specific TCR breadth and depth rose significantly after two AZD1222 doses compared with day 0 and with MenACWY recipients. The whole spike protein was spanned by vaccine-associated CD4 TCRs, and dominant responses were seen in regions 160-218 and 743-854. Only a handful of AZD1222 recipients were SARS-CoV-2 seropositive at baseline, limiting conclusions about previously exposed vaccinees. Because no samples from the day 14 peak response were available, repertoires could be characterized only after the peak T cell response. In the small 56-69-year group, the increase in depth fell short of significance, most likely because of low power. Epitopes outside the regions mutated in the B.1.351 and B.1.1.7 variants were reportedly recognized by nearly half of the unique spike-specific TCRs. Most participants were white British and females outnumbered males, and the authors suggested that clonal diversity may have been underestimated.

CDR1 and CDR2, looked up from the germline V gene (reference sequence), are MNHEY and SMNVEV. Relative to germline, V is 8 bases shorter and J is 5 bases shorter, with 22 bases between their ends. Counted from cysteine to phenylalanine, this CDR3 has 15 amino acids. Only CDR3 DNA remains: 45 bases, in frame from the first base. This sample's time point label indicates: baseline before first vaccination. Samples from vaccinated people were obtained from the UK trials COV001 and COV002, which included a single-blind randomized controlled phase 2/3 trial of AZD1222 (ChAdOx1 nCoV-19) in healthy adults. For TCRbeta chain sequencing, PBMC samples were collected from trial participants at day 0 and at day 28 after the second dose. Comment on this clone: Its antigen specificity is not known. Nothing much larger sits one base from this clone, and base qualities are not available.

The CDR3 regions of human TCRbeta chains were analyzed by immunosequencing. In the original analysis: TCRs in the repertoires were compared against a reference library of SARS-CoV-2-specific TCRs that had been generated with the MIRA antigen-specificity platform. Breadth was defined as the fraction of unique TCRs that were SARS-CoV-2-associated. Depth was defined as the fraction of total T cells that were SARS-CoV-2-associated. Using the MIRA data, every spike-specific TCR was mapped to the spike region that the TCR reacted to and assigned to either a CD4 or a CD8 class. Log10-transformed breadth and depth values were compared by one-way ANOVA with Sidak's multiple comparisons tests. Sourced from immuneACCESS, this table was stored by TCRdb with only in-frame sequences that have V and J called. A share of the clones is absent; for the studies checked, an unresolved V gene accounts for under half, and the remainder has no known explanation. The DNA gave D and trimming, while V, J and clone size come from that table. This sample has 60,000 to 70,000 clones in its table, and about 85% of those were observed once. The ten largest clones take up approximately 18% of the sample.

The source is an adult in good health. The sequence is built from TRBV27 and TRBJ2-7, with a tentative D gene TRBD2 over 6 matching bases. Sequenced material: peripheral blood, taken on day 0 of AZD1222 vaccination. In nucleotide form, the sequence is TGTGCCAGCCCTCTCTGCCCGGAGGGTTTGGACGAGCAGTACTTC. Its protein product is CASPLCPEGLDEQYF.